Presented here are 10 T cell receptor beta chains from one specimen sequenced in a study of CD4+ T cells in melanoma. This table comes from immunoSEQ multiplex PCR, and its TCRdb copy is limited to in-frame clones, with some not included. The sample holds roughly 120,000 clones, about nine tenths seen once. The specimen was peripheral blood. These receptors were collected from a human donor with melanoma.

This clone was detected once. This chain links TRBV30 with TRBJ1-5; D is perhaps TRBD1 (5 bases). Trimming pared 1 base from V and 4 bases from J, leaving 11 bases between. The CDR3 is made up of 14 amino acids. Germline V lookup: CDR1 GTSNPN, CDR2 SVGIG (reference sequence). The DNA for the CDR3 is TGTGCCTGGAGTGGCGGACAACCTAATCAGCCCCAGCATTTT. As protein: CAWSGGQPNQPQHF.

The rearrangement uses TRBV7-2 and TRBJ2-4; tentatively, D is TRBD1 (5 bases). Trimming took 1 base from V and 0 from J, leaving 7 bases between them. The germline CDR1 and CDR2 sequences are SGHTA and FQGNSA. The CDR3 runs to 15 residues. The CDR3 is CASSLGGAAKNIQYF. Here the CDR3 DNA reads TGTGCCAGCAGCTTAGGTGGGGCAGCCAAAAACATTCAGTACTTC.

The rearrangement joins TRBV6-4 to TRBJ1-1; D call uncertain. The V gene's germline CDR1 is MRHNA and CDR2 SNTAGT. With 2 bases removed from V and 5 bases from J, the gap between germline ends came to 15 bases. The CDR3 sequence is 15 residues long. The CDR3 DNA follows: TGTGCCAGCAGTGACGAAGGACGCACGGGGACTGAAGCTTTCTTT. As protein: CASSDEGRTGTEAFF.

This rearrangement joins TRBV6-5 to TRBJ2-4; no reliable D call. CDR3 size: 15 residues. V was trimmed by 6 bases and J by 0 bases, leaving 12 bases between them. The germline CDR1 and CDR2 sequences are MNHEY and SVGAGI. The DNA of the CDR3 is TGTGCCAGCAGCCCGGGTAGTCTAGCCAAAAACATTCAGTACTTC. Protein sequence: CASSPGSLAKNIQYF.

This clone was detected once. The chain joins TRBV9 to TRBJ2-3; 7 bases are a match to TRBD1. Trimming at V came to 2 bases and at J to 8 bases, leaving 11 bases not matched to a gene. The germline gives CDR1 SGDLS, CDR2 YYNGEE. CDR3 length equals 15 residues. The CDR3 region has the DNA TGTGCCAGCAGCGTTCTCGACAGGGACGCCGTTACGCAGTATTTT. The encoded protein is CASSVLDRDAVTQYF.

V usage is TRBV5-1 and J usage is TRBJ1-1; D remains ambiguous. The CDR3 is 14 amino acids. The V gene lost 3 bases and the J gene lost 1 base, with 10 bases spanning the gap. CDR1 SGHRS and CDR2 YFSETQ come from the germline V gene. CDR3 loop: CASSWTAPNTEAFF. CDR3 coding DNA: TGCGCCAGCAGCTGGACGGCGCCGAACACTGAAGCTTTCTTT.

This clone was seen only once. The chain is built from TRBV9 and TRBJ1-1; a possible D gene is TRBD1 (6 bases). Germline CDR1 SGDLS, CDR2 YYNGEE. Trimming took off 0 bases at V and 10 bases at J, with 13 bases between the two ends. This CDR3 is built from 13 residues. CDR3 DNA sequence: TGTGCCAGCAGCGTAGCAGGGGATGGGAGAGCTTTCTTT. It is translated as CASSVAGDGRAFF.

This clone was counted ten times or more. This rearrangement joins TRBV4-1 to TRBJ2-3; 9 bases map to TRBD2. After removal of 3 bases from V and 6 bases from J, the junction contained 13 bases not matched to a gene. CDR1 is MGHRA and CDR2 is YSYEKL in the germline V gene. The CDR3 contains 17 residues. The CDR3 coding sequence is TGCGCCAGCAGCCATGGGGAGAATAGCGGGGGATGGGATACGCAGTATTTT. It translates to CASSHGENSGGWDTQYF.

The chain links TRBV5-1 to TRBJ2-3; weak D call: TRBD1 (5 bases). The CDR3 is 15 residues long. CDR1 is SGHRS, CDR2 YFSETQ, per germline. V was shortened by 0 bases and J by 1 base, with 9 bases between the two germline ends. The CDR3 region has the DNA TGCGCCAGCAGCTTGGAGCAGGGTGGCACAGATACGCAGTATTTT. Encoded protein: CASSLEQGGTDTQYF.

The rearrangement joins TRBV2 to TRBJ2-5, with 9 bases lining up with TRBD1. This CDR3 has 17 residues. Losses at the gene ends were 5 bases for V and 3 bases for J; bases not matched to a gene: 13. CDR1 SNHLY and CDR2 FYNNEI come from the germline V gene. CDR3 nucleotides: TGTGCCAGCAGTTACAACCCGGGACAGGGTATCGAAGAGACCCAGTACTTC. Encoded protein: CASSYNPGQGIEETQYF.